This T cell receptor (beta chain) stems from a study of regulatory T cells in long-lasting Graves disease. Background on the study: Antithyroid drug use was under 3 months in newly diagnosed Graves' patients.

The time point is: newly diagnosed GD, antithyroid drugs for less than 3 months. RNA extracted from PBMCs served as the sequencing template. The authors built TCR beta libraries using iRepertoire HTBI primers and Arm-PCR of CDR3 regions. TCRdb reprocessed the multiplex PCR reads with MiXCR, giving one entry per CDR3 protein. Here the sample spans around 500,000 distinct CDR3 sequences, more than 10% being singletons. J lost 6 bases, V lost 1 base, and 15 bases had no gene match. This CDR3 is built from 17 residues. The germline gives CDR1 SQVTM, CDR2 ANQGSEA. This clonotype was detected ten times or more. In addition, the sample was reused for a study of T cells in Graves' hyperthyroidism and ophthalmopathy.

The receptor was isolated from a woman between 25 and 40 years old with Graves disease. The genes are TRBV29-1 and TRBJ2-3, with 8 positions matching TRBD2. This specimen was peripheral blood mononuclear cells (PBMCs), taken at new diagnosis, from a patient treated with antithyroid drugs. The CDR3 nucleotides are TGCAGCGTTGAAGGCGGGCAGCGGGAGCTTAGCTCGGATACGCAGTATTTT. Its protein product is CSVEGGQRELSSDTQYF.